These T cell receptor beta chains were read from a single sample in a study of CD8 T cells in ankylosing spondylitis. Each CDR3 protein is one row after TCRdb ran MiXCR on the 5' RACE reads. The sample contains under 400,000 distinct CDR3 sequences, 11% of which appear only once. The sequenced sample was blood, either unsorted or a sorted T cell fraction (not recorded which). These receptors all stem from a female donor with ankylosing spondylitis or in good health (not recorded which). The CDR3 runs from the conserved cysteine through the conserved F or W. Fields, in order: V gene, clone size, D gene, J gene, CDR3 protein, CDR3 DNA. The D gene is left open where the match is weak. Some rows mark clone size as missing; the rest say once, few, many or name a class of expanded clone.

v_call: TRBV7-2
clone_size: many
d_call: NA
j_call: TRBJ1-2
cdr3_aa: CASSLGVQGPYGYTF
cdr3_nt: TGTGCCAGCAGCTTAGGCGTACAGGGCCCGTATGGCTACACCTTC

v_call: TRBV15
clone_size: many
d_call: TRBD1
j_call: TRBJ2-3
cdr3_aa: CATSRMSTGKWTDTQYF
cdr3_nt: TGTGCCACCAGCAGGATGTCGACAGGGAAGTGGACAGATACGCAGTATTTT

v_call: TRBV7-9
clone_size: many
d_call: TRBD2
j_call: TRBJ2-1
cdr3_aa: CASSDTSGPAYNEQFF
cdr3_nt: TGTGCCAGCAGCGACACTAGCGGGCCTGCCTACAATGAGCAGTTCTTC

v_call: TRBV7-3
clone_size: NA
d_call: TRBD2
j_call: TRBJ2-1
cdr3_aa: CALSVGLAGGFGAYNEQFF
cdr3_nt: TGTGCCCTCAGTGTAGGACTAGCGGGAGGGTTCGGGGCCTACAATGAGCAGTTCTTC

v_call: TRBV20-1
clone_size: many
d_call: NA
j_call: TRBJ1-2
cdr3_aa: CSAVDSYGYTF
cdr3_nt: TGCAGTGCTGTGGACAGCTATGGCTACACCTTC

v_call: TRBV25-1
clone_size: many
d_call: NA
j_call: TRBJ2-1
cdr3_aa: CASSESIYNEQFF
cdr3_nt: TGTGCCAGCAGTGAATCGATATACAATGAGCAGTTCTTC

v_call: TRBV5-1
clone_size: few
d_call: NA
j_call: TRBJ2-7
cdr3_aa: CASSLDGQGFSYEQYF
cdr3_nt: TGCGCCAGCAGCTTGGACGGTCAGGGTTTCTCCTACGAGCAGTACTTC

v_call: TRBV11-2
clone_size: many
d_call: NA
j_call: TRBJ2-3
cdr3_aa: CASSLDPSVRFGGRSDTQYF
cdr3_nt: TGTGCCAGCAGCTTAGATCCATCCGTCAGGTTCGGGGGCCGGAGCGATACGCAGTATTTT

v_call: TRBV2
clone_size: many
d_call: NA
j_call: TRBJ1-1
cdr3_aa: CASLSAEAFF
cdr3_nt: TGTGCCAGTCTAAGCGCTGAAGCTTTCTTT

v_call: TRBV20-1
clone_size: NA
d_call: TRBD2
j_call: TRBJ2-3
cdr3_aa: CSAVAGLTDTQYF
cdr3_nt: TGCAGTGCTGTAGCGGGCCTCACAGATACGCAGTATTTT

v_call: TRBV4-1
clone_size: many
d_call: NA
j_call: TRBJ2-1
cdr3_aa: CASSPTPGGNEQFF
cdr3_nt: TGCGCCAGCAGCCCTACGCCAGGGGGGAATGAGCAGTTCTTC

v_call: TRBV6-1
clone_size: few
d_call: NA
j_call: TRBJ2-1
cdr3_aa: CASSPLGRSYNEQFF
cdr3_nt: TGTGCCAGCAGCCCCCTGGGCAGGTCCTACAATGAGCAGTTCTTC

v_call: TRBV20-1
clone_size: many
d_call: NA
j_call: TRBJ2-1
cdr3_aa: CSARGPYNEQFF
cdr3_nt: TGCAGTGCTAGGGGACCTTACAATGAGCAGTTCTTC